Sequencing of this T cell receptor (beta chain) was carried out in a study of T cell responses to AZD1222 COVID-19 vaccine (dated by TCRdb to about 2021). For the study in its entirety: Because spike-specific TCR depth and breadth did not differ between the two schedules, AZD1222 recipients who got a second dose at roughly 4 weeks were pooled with those who got a second dose at roughly 12 weeks. A total of 233 trial participants underwent TCR sequencing, of whom roughly 210 had received two doses of AZD1222 and around 26 had received two doses of the MenACWY control vaccine. Trial participants were enrolled into age subgroups of 18-55, 56-69 and 70-plus years, which contained around 150, 28 and 57 TCR-sequenced participants, respectively. General study outcomes and caveats: Most participants were white British and females outnumbered males, and the authors suggested that clonal diversity may have been underestimated. Conclusions about previously exposed vaccinees were limited because only six AZD1222 recipients were SARS-CoV-2 seropositive at baseline. The 56-69-year group was small, and its depth increase did not reach significance, likely because of low power. A significant rise in spike-specific TCR breadth and depth was observed after two AZD1222 doses relative to day 0 and relative to MenACWY recipients. Because no day 14 peak-response samples were available, the repertoires could be characterized only after the peak T cell response. Reportedly, almost half of the unique spike-specific TCRs recognized epitopes lying outside the regions that are mutated in the B.1.351 and B.1.1.7 variants. The vaccine-associated CD4 TCRs covered the entire spike protein, and the dominant responses fell in regions 160-218 and 743-854.

The time point label for this specimen denotes: baseline before first vaccination. Samples from vaccinated people were obtained from the UK trials COV001 and COV002, which included a single-blind randomized controlled phase 2/3 trial of AZD1222 (ChAdOx1 nCoV-19) in healthy adults. For TCRbeta chain sequencing, PBMC samples were collected from trial participants at day 0 and at day 28 after the second dose. The CDR3 regions of human TCRbeta chains were subjected to immunosequencing. As for the original processing: Repertoire TCRs were matched against a reference library of SARS-CoV-2-specific TCRs generated with the MIRA antigen-specificity platform. Breadth was defined as the fraction of unique TCRs that were SARS-CoV-2-associated. Depth was defined as the fraction of total T cells that were SARS-CoV-2-associated. Using the MIRA data, each spike-specific TCR was assigned both to the spike region to which the TCR was reactive and to a CD4 or CD8 class. Log10-transformed breadth and depth values were compared by one-way ANOVA with Sidak's multiple comparisons tests. Not all clones reach the TCRdb copy of this immuneACCESS table, which keeps in-frame sequences only. Checked studies attribute under half of the gap to unresolved V genes and leave the rest unexplained. V and J calls and clone size come straight from that table; D and trimming were deduced from the DNA. Here the sample has over 100,000 clones; about 89% occur a single time. Clones ranked in the top ten supply 5.5% to 7% of the sample.

From a lookup of the germline V gene, CDR1 and CDR2 are SGHTS and YDEGEE. From cysteine to phenylalanine, the CDR3 is 15 amino acids long. Only CDR3 DNA remains: 45 bases, in frame from the first base. Between the V and J ends, shortened by 3 bases and 2 bases respectively, the junction contains 14 bases. This clone turned up a few times. The antigen it binds to is not known. No qualities accompany the bases; no much larger clone lies one base away. The sequence came from an adult in good health. The sequencing used peripheral blood, collected on day 0 of AZD1222 vaccination. The rearranged chain carries TRBV5-8 and TRBJ2-5, with TRBD1 as a weak D call on 6 bases. Here is the DNA: TGTGCCAGCAGCTCCGCGGACAGTCCTCAAGAGACCCAGTACTTC. It translates as CASSSADSPQETQYF.